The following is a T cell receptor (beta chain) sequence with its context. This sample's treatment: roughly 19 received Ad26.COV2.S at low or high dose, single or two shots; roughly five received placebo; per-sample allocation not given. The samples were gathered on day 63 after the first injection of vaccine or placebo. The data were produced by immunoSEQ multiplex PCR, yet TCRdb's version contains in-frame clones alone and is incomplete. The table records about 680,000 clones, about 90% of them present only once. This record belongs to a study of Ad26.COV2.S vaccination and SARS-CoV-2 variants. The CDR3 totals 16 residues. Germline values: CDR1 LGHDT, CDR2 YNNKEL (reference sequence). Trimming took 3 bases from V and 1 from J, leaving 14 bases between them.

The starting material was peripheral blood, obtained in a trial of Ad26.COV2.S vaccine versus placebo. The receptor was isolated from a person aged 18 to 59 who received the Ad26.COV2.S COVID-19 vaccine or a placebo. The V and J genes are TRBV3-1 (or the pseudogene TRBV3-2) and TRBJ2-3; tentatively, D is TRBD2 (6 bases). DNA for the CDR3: TGTGCCAGCAGCCAGACGGGAGCCCTGGGCACAGATACGCAGTATTTT. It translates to CASSQTGALGTDTQYF.